Listed below are T cell receptor beta chains from one sample, sequenced in a study of early T cells in non-severe SARS-CoV-2 infection. TCRdb reprocessed the 5' RACE reads with MiXCR, giving one entry per CDR3 protein. In the table there are 25,000 to 30,000 distinct CDR3 sequences, roughly 5.9% of which are singletons. Sequencing was performed on whole blood. Receptors originate from an adult who was a healthcare worker with PCR-confirmed SARS-CoV-2 infection or an uninfected control (not recorded which). CDR3s include the opening cysteine and the closing phenylalanine or tryptophan. D genes are given only for firm matches. The size field is filled for only some rows; it gives once, few, many or a size class.

size	length	J	V	D	CDR3	DNA
many	15	TRBJ2-3	TRBV29-1	TRBD2	CSAALAGGITDTQYF	TGCAGCGCCGCCCTAGCGGGGGGGATCACAGATACGCAGTATTTT
few	17	TRBJ2-3	TRBV11-2	TRBD2	CASSLEDSGGGTDTQYF	TGTGCCAGCAGCTTAGAGGATTCGGGGGGAGGCACAGATACGCAGTATTTT
medium-sized	13	TRBJ1-1	TRBV5-4	TRBD1	CASSKTGDTEAFF	TGTGCCAGCAGCAAAACAGGGGACACTGAAGCTTTCTTT
many	16	TRBJ2-5	TRBV9	-	CASSVHPRDSRETQYF	TGTGCCAGCAGCGTGCACCCCCGGGACTCAAGAGAGACCCAGTACTTC
few	13	TRBJ2-1	TRBV30	-	CAWIRTDYNEQFF	TGTGCCTGGATTCGGACAGATTACAATGAGCAGTTCTTC
medium-sized	13	TRBJ2-5	TRBV12-3/TRBV12-4	-	CASSFLGGETQYF	TGTGCCAGCAGTTTTCTCGGTGGGGAGACCCAGTACTTC
few	12	TRBJ1-5	TRBV6-1	-	CASSDWGQPQHF	TGTGCCAGCAGTGACTGGGGTCAGCCCCAGCATTTT
many	14	TRBJ2-7	TRBV28	TRBD2	CASSLTSGIYEQYF	TGTGCCAGCAGTTTGACTAGCGGGATCTACGAGCAGTACTTC
many	15	TRBJ2-1	TRBV24-1	TRBD1	CATSDPTGVVDEQFF	TGTGCCACCAGTGACCCGACAGGGGTAGTTGATGAGCAGTTCTTC
-	12	TRBJ1-2	TRBV28	-	CASSFKNYGYTF	TGTGCCAGCAGTTTTAAGAACTATGGCTACACCTTC
many	14	TRBJ2-5	TRBV3-1	-	CASSRLRGQETQYF	TGTGCCAGCAGCCGTCTGCGGGGCCAAGAGACCCAGTACTTC
many	12	TRBJ2-3	TRBV4-2	-	CASSQSGDTQYF	TGTGCCAGCAGCCAAAGCGGGGATACGCAGTATTTT
few	13	TRBJ1-2	TRBV5-1	-	CASSLDASRSYTF	TGCGCCAGCAGCTTGGACGCCTCGAGAAGCTACACCTTC
many	15	TRBJ1-2	TRBV5-1	-	CASSLAPDLTRGYTF	TGCGCCAGCAGCTTGGCCCCGGACCTAACGAGAGGCTACACCTTC
-	17	TRBJ2-3	TRBV5-1	TRBD2	CASSLGRSGGPGDTQYF	TGCGCCAGCAGCCTTGGACGTAGCGGGGGACCTGGAGATACGCAGTATTTT
many	15	TRBJ1-1	TRBV6-6	TRBD1	CASALRGLAGTEAFF	TGTGCCAGCGCATTGAGGGGGCTGGCGGGCACTGAAGCTTTCTTT
many	17	TRBJ2-1	TRBV15	-	CATSITISSGSYNEQFF	TGTGCCACCAGCATCACGATAAGCAGCGGATCCTACAATGAGCAGTTCTTC
many	14	TRBJ1-6	TRBV12-3/TRBV12-4	TRBD1	CASSYRGLGSPLHF	TGTGCCAGCAGTTACAGGGGGCTCGGGTCACCCCTCCACTTT
many	16	TRBJ2-2	TRBV15	-	CATSREQVTNTGELFF	TGTGCCACCAGCAGAGAACAGGTGACGAACACCGGGGAGCTGTTTTTT